This T cell receptor beta chain was identified during a study of shared clonotypes between healthy human individuals. The table came from immunoSEQ multiplex PCR; TCRdb's copy has only in-frame clones and leaves some out. Of 2 million or so clones detected, approximately 95% appear once; the ten largest clones hold approximately 0.13%. This CDR3 has 16 amino acids. V dropped 3 bases and J dropped 5 bases, with 20 bases sitting between them. Germline lookup yields CDR1 SGHRS and CDR2 YFSETQ. The V gene is TRBV5-1, the J gene TRBJ1-1; D may be TRBD1 (6 bases). The TCR sequence derives from a man younger than 30 in good health. The sample was naive CD4+ T cells sorted from blood. Described subset: CD45RA+ positively selected. The CDR3 nucleotides are TGCGCCAGCAGCTCCTATCTTCTACAGGGAGGAACTGAAGCTTTCTTT. Translation gives CASSSYLLQGGTEAFF.